These 17 T cell receptor beta chains originate from one sample sequenced in a study of cytomegalovirus exposure and HLA in healthy donors. The PCR employed 60 Vbeta primers together with 13 Jbeta primers. Some clones are missing from TCRdb's copy, which holds only in-frame ones; the method was immunoSEQ multiplex PCR. The table has tens of thousands of clones, 55% to 75% seen once. Sequencing input: PBMCs. These receptors were collected from a man aged 35 to 55 in good health and CMV-seropositive.

This chain links TRBV15 with TRBJ1-2, with 7 bases fitting TRBD1. Germline V lookup: CDR1 LNHNV, CDR2 YYDKDF (reference sequence). There are 17 residues in the CDR3. V trimming: 0 bases; J trimming: 3 bases; junction bases outside the gene matches: 10. The chain's CDR3 is CATSRDYTRDRDYGYTF. As DNA, the CDR3 is TGTGCCACCAGCAGAGATTATACGCGGGACAGAGACTATGGCTACACCTTC.

The V and J genes are TRBV5-1 and TRBJ2-5; 7 bases line up with TRBD1. The V and J ends lost 3 bases and 4 bases, in that order; junction bases with no gene match: 3. This CDR3 spans 13 amino acids. Germline CDR1 SGHRS, CDR2 YFSETQ. The DNA of the CDR3 is TGCGCCAGCAGCTCGGACAGGAGAGAGACCCAGTACTTC. Its protein product is CASSSDRRETQYF.

On this clone: Relative to the germline gene, one junction end is altered; a read error may explain this. J is TRBJ1-5 and V is TRBV27; D possibly corresponds to TRBD1 (6 bases). Germline CDR1 and CDR2: MNHEY and SMNVEV (reference sequence). This CDR3 contains 17 residues. The CDR3 DNA reads as TGTGCCAACAGTCCGTTTAAGGGGGTAGCATTCAATCAGCCCCAGCATTTT. It encodes CANSPFKGVAFNQPQHF.

This chain connects TRBV7-9 to TRBJ2-3, with TRBD2 matching over 8 bases. Germline loops: CDR1 SEHNR, CDR2 FQNEAQ (reference sequence). Trimming at V came to 5 bases and at J to 6 bases, leaving 10 bases not matched to a gene. CDR3 length: 15 residues. CDR3 residues: CASSTGLAGGDTQYF. CDR3 DNA sequence: TGTGCCAGCAGCACCGGGCTAGCGGGCGGGGATACGCAGTATTTT.

Only one count was recorded for this clone. This chain connects TRBV7-2 to TRBJ2-1; no reliable D call. There are 14 residues in the CDR3. Deletions cut 5 bases from V and 5 bases from J, with 13 bases between. Germline values: CDR1 SGHTA, CDR2 FQGNSA. The CDR3 nucleotides are TGTGCCAGCAGCCCTACTTTCCGGGACAATGAGCAGTTCTTC. This encodes CASSPTFRDNEQFF.

This chain joins TRBV30 and TRBJ2-7; 7 bases agree with TRBD2. The V gene's germline CDR1 is GTSNPN and CDR2 SVGIG (reference sequence). V was pared by 0 bases and J by 2 bases, with 1 base of the junction left unmatched. The CDR3 length is 13 residues. The CDR3 DNA sequence: TGTGCCTGGAGTGTTCGGGAGGCCTACGAGCAGTACTTC. As protein: CAWSVREAYEQYF.

The chain carries TRBV27 and TRBJ2-7, with 10 bases identical to TRBD2. Germline loops: CDR1 MNHEY, CDR2 SMNVEV (reference sequence). This CDR3 region has 14 residues. J lost 3 bases, V lost 5 bases, and 4 bases had no gene match. CDR3: CASSRTSGNYEQYF. CDR3 in DNA: TGTGCCAGCAGTCGGACTAGCGGAAACTACGAGCAGTACTTC.

The genes are TRBV15 and TRBJ2-7, with 10 nucleotides matching TRBD2. V shed 2 bases and J 5 bases; nucleotides not matched to a gene: 6. CDR1 and CDR2 (germline): LNHNV, YYDKDF (reference sequence). The CDR3 has 15 residues. In nucleotides, the CDR3 is TGTGCCACCAGCAGACAGACTAGCGGGTCGGACGAGCAGTACTTC. Translation gives CATSRQTSGSDEQYF.

CDR3 loop: CASSLAAGGLGNTEAFF. CDR3 coding DNA: TGCGCCAGCAGCTTGGCCGCTGGAGGTCTAGGGAACACTGAAGCTTTCTTT. This rearrangement joins TRBV5-1 to TRBJ1-1; no firm D call. Trimming took 0 bases from V and 1 from J, leaving 16 bases between them. CDR3 length: 17 amino acids. Looked up from germline, CDR1 is SGHRS and CDR2 is YFSETQ. Complete variable domain (other parts from reference TRBV5-1 and TRBJ1-1): KAGVTQTPRYLIKTRGQQVTLSCSPISGHRSVSWYQQTPGQGLQFLFEYFSETQRNKGNFPGRFSGRQFSNSRSEMNVSTLELGDSALYLCASSLAAGGLGNTEAFFGQGTRLTVV.

This clone appeared a few times. This sequence joins TRBV10-3 and TRBJ1-4, with 9 bases matching TRBD1. V lost 6 bases and J lost 5; bases outside the gene matches: 7. Germline-derived CDR1 and CDR2 are ENHRY and SYGVKD. The CDR3 has 15 residues. The chain's CDR3 is CAISANTGGNEKLFF. DNA of the CDR3: TGTGCCATCAGCGCTAACACAGGGGGCAATGAAAAACTGTTTTTT.

The chain links TRBV5-1 to TRBJ1-2; 9 positions agree with TRBD1. Losses at the gene ends were 1 base for V and 6 bases for J; bases not matched to a gene: 4. The CDR3 length is 14 residues. Per germline, CDR1 SGHRS and CDR2 YFSETQ. DNA of the CDR3: TGCGCCAGCAGCTTGTGGACAGGGGAGGATGGCTACACCTTC. This gives the protein CASSLWTGEDGYTF. Full variable domain (remainder filled in from reference TRBV5-1 and TRBJ1-2): KAGVTQTPRYLIKTRGQQVTLSCSPISGHRSVSWYQQTPGQGLQFLFEYFSETQRNKGNFPGRFSGRQFSNSRSEMNVSTLELGDSALYLCASSLWTGEDGYTFGSGTRLTVV.

The rearrangement uses TRBV6-1 and TRBJ1-2, with 7 bases that match TRBD1. J was trimmed by 3 bases and V by 8 bases; bases with no gene match: 3. Germline loops: CDR1 MNHNS, CDR2 SASEGT. This CDR3 contains 12 residues. CDR3 nucleotide sequence: TGTGCCAGCGGGGACAGAGACTATGGCTACACCTTC. It yields the protein CASGDRDYGYTF.

This chain joins TRBV10-2 and TRBJ2-3; TRBD2 matches 7 bases. The CDR3 runs to 14 residues. Germline lookup yields CDR1 WSHSY and CDR2 SAAADI. The ends lost 4 bases at V and 6 bases at J; junction bases unmatched: 7. CDR3 loop: CASSVGGEGDTQYF. The CDR3 DNA reads as TGCGCCAGCAGTGTTGGAGGGGAGGGGGATACGCAGTATTTT.

In its sample, this clone was seen a few times. This chain joins TRBV4-3 and TRBJ1-6; D unclear. The CDR3 runs to 14 residues. CDR1 is LGHNA, CDR2 YSLEER, per germline. V was cut by 0 bases and J by 7 bases, with 7 bases left in between. The CDR3 region has the DNA TGCGCCAGCAGCCAAGAGTTAAAAAATTCACCCCTCCACTTT. Residues: CASSQELKNSPLHF.

V and J are TRBV6-5 and TRBJ1-2; 9 bases match TRBD1. CDR3 size: 13 residues. Trimming at V came to 6 bases and at J to 5 bases, leaving 4 bases not matched to a gene. CDR1 and CDR2 from the germline V gene are MNHEY and SVGAGI. The CDR3 here is CASSSGQGYGYTF. The CDR3 DNA sequence: TGTGCCAGCAGCTCCGGACAGGGGTATGGCTACACCTTC.

This chain connects TRBV10-3 to TRBJ2-7; D might be TRBD1 (6 bases). The CDR3 is 14 residues long. The V gene lost 5 bases and the J gene lost 2 bases, with 13 bases spanning the gap. Germline V lookup: CDR1 ENHRY, CDR2 SYGVKD. The CDR3 is CAISSGTQTYEQYF. DNA of the CDR3: TGTGCCATCAGTTCCGGGACACAAACCTACGAGCAGTACTTC.

The chain couples TRBV7-6 to TRBJ2-5; D ambiguous. Germline V gene data show CDR1 as SGHVS and CDR2 as FNYEAQ. V was pared by 0 bases and J by 3 bases, with 8 bases between. This CDR3 is built from 14 residues. CDR3 sequence reads: CASSLAPGEETQYF. CDR3 in DNA: TGTGCCAGCAGCTTAGCGCCGGGTGAAGAGACCCAGTACTTC.